This TCR beta chain emerged from a study of cytotoxic CD8 clonotypes in ibrutinib-treated CLL. Study results and caveats: Clonality was higher at ibrutinib response and returned toward baseline at progression. Few clonotypes were public, and these shrank or held steady under treatment.

To note about this clone: Its antigen is not identified.

Assay: immunoSEQ multiplex PCR; the TCRdb copy retains only in-frame clones and omits some. Among hundreds of thousands of clones listed, around four fifths were seen once. With 3 bases removed from V and 4 bases from J, the gap between germline ends came to 13 bases. This CDR3 contains 14 residues. Germline loops: CDR1 MNHEY, CDR2 SMNVEV (reference sequence). J is TRBJ2-7 and V is TRBV27, with D possibly TRBD2 on 6 matching bases. The sequence derives from a human donor with chronic lymphocytic leukemia. Sequencing was performed on PBMCs, taken before ibrutinib treatment. The DNA for the CDR3 is TGTGCCAGCAGTTTTGGAGGGTTCGGGTACGAGCAGTACTTC. Amino acids: CASSFGGFGYEQYF.